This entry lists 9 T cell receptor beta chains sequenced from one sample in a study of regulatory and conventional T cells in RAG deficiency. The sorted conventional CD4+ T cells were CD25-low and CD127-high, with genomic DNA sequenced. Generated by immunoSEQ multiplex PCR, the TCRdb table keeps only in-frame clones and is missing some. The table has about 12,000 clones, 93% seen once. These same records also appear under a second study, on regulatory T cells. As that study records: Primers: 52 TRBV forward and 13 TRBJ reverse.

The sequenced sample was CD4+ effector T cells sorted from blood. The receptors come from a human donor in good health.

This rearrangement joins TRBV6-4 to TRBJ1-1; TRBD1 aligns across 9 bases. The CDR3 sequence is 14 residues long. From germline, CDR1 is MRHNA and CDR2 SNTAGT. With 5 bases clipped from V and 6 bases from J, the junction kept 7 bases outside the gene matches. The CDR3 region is CASSRTGGTAEAFF. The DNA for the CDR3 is TGTGCCAGCAGTCGAACAGGGGGCACCGCTGAAGCTTTCTTT.

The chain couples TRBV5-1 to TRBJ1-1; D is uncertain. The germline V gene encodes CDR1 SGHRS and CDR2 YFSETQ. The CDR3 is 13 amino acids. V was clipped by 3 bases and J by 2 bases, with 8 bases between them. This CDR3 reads CASSSGYNTEAFF. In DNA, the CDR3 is TGCGCCAGCAGCTCTGGCTACAACACTGAAGCTTTCTTT. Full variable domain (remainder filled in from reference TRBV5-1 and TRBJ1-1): KAGVTQTPRYLIKTRGQQVTLSCSPISGHRSVSWYQQTPGQGLQFLFEYFSETQRNKGNFPGRFSGRQFSNSRSEMNVSTLELGDSALYLCASSSGYNTEAFFGQGTRLTVV.

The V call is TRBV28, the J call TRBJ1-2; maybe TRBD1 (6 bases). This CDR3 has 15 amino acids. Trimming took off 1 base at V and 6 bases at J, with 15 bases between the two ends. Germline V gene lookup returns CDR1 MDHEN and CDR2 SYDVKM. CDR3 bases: TGTGCCAGCAGTTTATCCCCCCTGACAGGTGATGGCTACACCTTC. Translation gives CASSLSPLTGDGYTF.

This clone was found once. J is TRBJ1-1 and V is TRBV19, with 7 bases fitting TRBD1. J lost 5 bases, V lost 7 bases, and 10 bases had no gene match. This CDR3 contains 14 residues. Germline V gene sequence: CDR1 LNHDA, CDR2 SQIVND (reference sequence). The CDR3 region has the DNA TGTGCCAGTATCACTACAGGGGTTTCAACTGAAGCTTTCTTT. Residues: CASITTGVSTEAFF.

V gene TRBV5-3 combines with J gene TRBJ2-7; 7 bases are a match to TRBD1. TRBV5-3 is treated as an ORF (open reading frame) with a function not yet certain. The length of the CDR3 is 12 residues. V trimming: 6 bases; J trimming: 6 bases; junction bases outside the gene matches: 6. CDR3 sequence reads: CARTTGAGEQYF. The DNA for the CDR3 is TGTGCCAGAACCACAGGGGCAGGCGAGCAGTACTTC.

The CDR3 is CASSLVGDEQFF. CDR3 bases: TGTGCCAGCAGCTTGGTGGGGGATGAGCAGTTCTTC. The chain recombines TRBV5-4 with TRBJ2-1; possibly TRBD1 or TRBD2 for D (5 bases each). The V end was cut by 0 bases, the J end by 8 bases, with 6 bases between. This CDR3 has 12 residues. Germline V gene lookup returns CDR1 SGHNT and CDR2 YYREEE (reference sequence).

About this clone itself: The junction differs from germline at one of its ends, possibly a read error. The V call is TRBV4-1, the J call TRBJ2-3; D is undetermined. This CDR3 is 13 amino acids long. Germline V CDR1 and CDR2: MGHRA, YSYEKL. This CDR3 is CASSQSPVWPSLF. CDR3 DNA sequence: TGCGCCAGCAGCCAGTCCCCAGTATGGCCCAGCCTCTTT.

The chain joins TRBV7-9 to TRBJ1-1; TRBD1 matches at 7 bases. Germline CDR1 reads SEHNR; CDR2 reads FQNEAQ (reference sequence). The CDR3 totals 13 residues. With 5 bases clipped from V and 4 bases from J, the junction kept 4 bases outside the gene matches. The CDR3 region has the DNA TGTGCCAGCAGCCGCACAGGGGTCACTGAAGCTTTCTTT. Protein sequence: CASSRTGVTEAFF.

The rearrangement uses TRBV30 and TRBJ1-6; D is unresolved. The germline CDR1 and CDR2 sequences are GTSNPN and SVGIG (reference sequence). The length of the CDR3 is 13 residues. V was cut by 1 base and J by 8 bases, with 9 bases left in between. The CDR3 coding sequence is TGTGCCTGGAGTGGTAGGTGGGATTCACCCCTCCACTTT. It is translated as CAWSGRWDSPLHF.